This T cell receptor (beta chain) was captured by sequencing in a study of cytomegalovirus exposure and HLA in healthy donors. Study-wide background: A prior analysis found 117 million unique TCR beta sequences from roughly 180 million T cells.

Findings of the study overall: Reports indicate that TCR beta sequences accurately predicted the HLA-A and HLA-B alleles of most subjects.

With respect to this clone: Its cognate antigen is unknown.

Primers included in the PCR were 60 Vbeta and 13 Jbeta primers. Here immunoSEQ multiplex PCR was the method, and the copy in TCRdb shows in-frame clones only, minus some. The sample lists under 200,000 clones, around 80% occurring once. CDR1 is SGHTA, CDR2 FQGNSA, per germline. The CDR3 length is 16 residues. V dropped 1 base and J dropped 2 bases, with 14 bases sitting between them. The specimen sequenced was PBMCs. The chain uses TRBV7-2 and TRBJ2-5; tentatively, D is TRBD2 (7 bases). The receptor comes from a woman in her forties or fifties in good health and CMV-seronegative. CDR3 coding DNA: TGTGCCAGCAGCTTAGACGGTGGGGGGGCTCAAGAGACCCAGTACTTC. Translating gives CASSLDGGGAQETQYF.